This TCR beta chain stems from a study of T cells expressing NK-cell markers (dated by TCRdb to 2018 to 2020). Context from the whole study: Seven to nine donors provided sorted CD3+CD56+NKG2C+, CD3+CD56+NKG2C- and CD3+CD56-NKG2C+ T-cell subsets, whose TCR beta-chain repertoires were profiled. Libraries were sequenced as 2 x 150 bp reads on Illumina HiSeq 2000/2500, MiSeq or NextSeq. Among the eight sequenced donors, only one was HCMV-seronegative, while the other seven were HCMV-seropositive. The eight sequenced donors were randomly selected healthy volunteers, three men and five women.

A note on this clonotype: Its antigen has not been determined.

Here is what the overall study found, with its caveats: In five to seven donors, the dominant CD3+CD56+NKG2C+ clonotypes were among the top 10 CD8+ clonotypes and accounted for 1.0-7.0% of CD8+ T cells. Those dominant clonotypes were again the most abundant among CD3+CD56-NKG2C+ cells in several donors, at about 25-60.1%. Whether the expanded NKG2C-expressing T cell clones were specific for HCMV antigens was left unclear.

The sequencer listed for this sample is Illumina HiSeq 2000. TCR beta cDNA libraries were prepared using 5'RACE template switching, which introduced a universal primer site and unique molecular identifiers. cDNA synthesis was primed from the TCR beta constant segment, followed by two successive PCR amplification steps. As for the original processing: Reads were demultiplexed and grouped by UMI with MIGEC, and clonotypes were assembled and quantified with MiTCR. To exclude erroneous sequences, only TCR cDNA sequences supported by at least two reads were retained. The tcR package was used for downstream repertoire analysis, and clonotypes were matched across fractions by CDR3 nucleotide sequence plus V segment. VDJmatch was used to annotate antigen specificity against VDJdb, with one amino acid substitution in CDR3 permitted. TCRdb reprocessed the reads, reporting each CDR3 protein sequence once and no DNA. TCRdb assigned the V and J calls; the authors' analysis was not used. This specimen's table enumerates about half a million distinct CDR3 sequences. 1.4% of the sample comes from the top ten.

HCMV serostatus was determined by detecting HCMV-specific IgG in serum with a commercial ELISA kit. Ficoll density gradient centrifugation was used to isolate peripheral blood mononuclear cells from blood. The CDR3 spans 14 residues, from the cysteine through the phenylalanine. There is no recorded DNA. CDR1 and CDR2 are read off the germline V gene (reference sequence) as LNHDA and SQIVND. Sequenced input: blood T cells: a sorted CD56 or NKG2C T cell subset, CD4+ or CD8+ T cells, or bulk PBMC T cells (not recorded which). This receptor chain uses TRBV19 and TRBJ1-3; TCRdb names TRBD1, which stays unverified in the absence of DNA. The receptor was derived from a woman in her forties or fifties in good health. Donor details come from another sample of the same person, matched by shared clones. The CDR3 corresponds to CASRVAGAANTIYF. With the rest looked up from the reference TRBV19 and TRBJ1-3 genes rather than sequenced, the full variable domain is DGGITQSPKYLFRKEGQNVTLSCEQNLNHDAMYWYRQDPGQGLRLIYYSQIVNDFQKGDIAEGYSVSREKKESFPLTVTSAQKNPTAFYLCASRVAGAANTIYFGEGSWLTVV.